Shown below are 6 T cell receptor beta chains from a single sample sequenced in a study of metastatic and nonmetastatic thyroid tumors (dated by TCRdb to the early 2020s). No patient had received any treatment before thyroid surgery. Libraries were built with PCR. Sequencing instrument: Illumina HiSeq 4000. TCRdb trimmed public reads at Q25 via fastp, called clones via MiXCR and kept in-frame beta chains. The sample table contains about 15,000 clones; only one count was recorded for over 3.5% of them. 20% to 30% of the sample is in the top ten clones. The sequenced sample was tumor tissue. Receptors were obtained from a female donor with papillary thyroid cancer or a benign thyroid nodule (not recorded which). Some clones in this sample may be carry-over from other donors' samples.

This clone was detected ten times or more. The rearrangement uses TRBV14 and TRBJ2-5; no reliable D call. V was clipped by 0 bases and J by 9 bases, with 11 bases between them. The CDR3 runs to 13 residues. Germline CDR1 is SGHDN and CDR2 is FVKESK. The CDR3 nucleotides read TGTGCCAGCAGCCAAGATTCCCGAAGGGCCCAGTACTTC. As protein: CASSQDSRRAQYF.

The rearrangement joins TRBV27 to TRBJ2-7; 9 nucleotides align to TRBD1. Germline V gene sequence: CDR1 MNHEY, CDR2 SMNVEV (reference sequence). J gave up 5 bases and V 8 bases, and 10 bases lay outside the gene matches. This CDR3 region has 14 residues. The DNA for the CDR3 is TGTGCCAGCTCCTTCTGGGACAGGGTCGACGAGCAGTACTTC. It is translated as CASSFWDRVDEQYF.

The sample holds a few counts of this clone. The gene calls are TRBV6-1 and TRBJ2-7; perhaps TRBD2 as D (5 bases). Looked up from germline, CDR1 is MNHNS and CDR2 is SASEGT. The CDR3 runs to 13 residues. V lost 9 bases and J lost 7, with 19 bases in between. CDR3 nucleotides: TGTGCCAGTCAAGAAGAGGGCGGTTTGGAGCAGTACTTC. It codes for CASQEEGGLEQYF.

V gene TRBV5-1 combines with J gene TRBJ1-1, with no clear D. V lost 1 base, J lost 3 bases, and 10 bases lay in between. Germline assignment: CDR1 SGHRS and CDR2 YFSETQ. The CDR3 has 14 amino acids. This chain's CDR3 is CASSLQLFDTEAFF. The CDR3, as DNA: TGCGCCAGCAGCTTGCAGCTTTTCGACACTGAAGCTTTCTTT.

This clone was seen ten or more times. The rearrangement joins TRBV19 to TRBJ2-2; a possible D gene is TRBD2 (5 bases). This CDR3 has 15 amino acids. The germline V gene encodes CDR1 LNHDA and CDR2 SQIVND (reference sequence). With 9 bases removed from V and 5 bases from J, the gap between germline ends came to 19 bases. CDR3 in amino acids: CASQTLWGETGELFF. The CDR3, as DNA: TGTGCCAGCCAAACCCTCTGGGGAGAGACCGGGGAGCTGTTTTTT.

In regard to this clone: A read error may explain this, as a much larger clone is one base away. This rearrangement joins TRBV20-1 to TRBJ2-1, with TRBD2 matching over 9 bases. CDR1 and CDR2 (germline): DFQATT, SNEGSKA (reference sequence). There are 16 residues in the CDR3. The CDR3 loop reads CSARDQGGRAVSEEFF. The CDR3 region has the DNA TGCAGTGCTAGAGATCAGGGCGGGAGGGCCGTCAGTGAGGAGTTCTTC.